This is a list of T cell receptor beta chains from one sample in a study of blood T cell repertoires in COVID-19. Profiling relied on immunoSEQ multiplex PCR, and the TCRdb table lists in-frame clones only, not all of them. The sample has around 120,000 clones, 78% seen once. Specimen: peripheral blood. The source is a man aged 65-85 years with acute or convalescent COVID-19. The CDR3 runs from the conserved cysteine through the conserved F or W. Fields, in order: J gene, V gene, CDR3 protein.

J gene: TRBJ2-2
V gene: TRBV2
CDR3 protein: CASRTTSGGAGELFF

J gene: TRBJ2-3
V gene: TRBV5-1
CDR3 protein: CASSLQNPSTDTQYF

J gene: TRBJ1-5
V gene: TRBV7-2
CDR3 protein: CASSSRVRNQPQHF

J gene: TRBJ2-1
V gene: TRBV5-1
CDR3 protein: CASSGGTVSYNEQFF

J gene: TRBJ2-1
V gene: TRBV11-3
CDR3 protein: CASSLVRGGGPYNEQFF

J gene: TRBJ2-5
V gene: TRBV5-4
CDR3 protein: CASSSERGGETQYF

J gene: TRBJ2-3
V gene: TRBV15
CDR3 protein: CATSRGMVGTSPHDTQYF

J gene: TRBJ2-2
V gene: TRBV2
CDR3 protein: CASTQTGYAGELFF

J gene: TRBJ2-5
V gene: TRBV30
CDR3 protein: CAWSPLAGGETQYF

J gene: TRBJ1-1
V gene: TRBV5-4
CDR3 protein: CASSSTPESEAFF

J gene: TRBJ2-7
V gene: TRBV3-1/TRBV3-2
CDR3 protein: CASSPGLAGGPTGEQYF

J gene: TRBJ2-1
V gene: TRBV5-1
CDR3 protein: CASSLLAGNEQFF

J gene: TRBJ1-5
V gene: TRBV30
CDR3 protein: CAWSRTGDQPQHF

J gene: TRBJ1-2
V gene: TRBV25-1
CDR3 protein: CASSEAGQGIYYGYTF

J gene: TRBJ1-1
V gene: TRBV2
CDR3 protein: CASKTYQGDTEAFF

J gene: TRBJ2-6
V gene: TRBV5-5
CDR3 protein: CASSLQGASGANVLTF

J gene: TRBJ1-2
V gene: TRBV25-1
CDR3 protein: CASSGTGNPYGYTF

J gene: TRBJ2-1
V gene: TRBV5-4
CDR3 protein: CASSETPQGTYNEQFF

J gene: TRBJ2-7
V gene: TRBV6-1
CDR3 protein: CASSEATGGTYEQYF

J gene: TRBJ1-3
V gene: TRBV3-1/TRBV3-2
CDR3 protein: CASSLQGTGNTIYF

J gene: TRBJ1-6
V gene: TRBV7-9
CDR3 protein: CASTGPGIGSPLHF

J gene: TRBJ2-7
V gene: TRBV5-1
CDR3 protein: CASSFPWQGQYEQYF

J gene: TRBJ1-6
V gene: TRBV6-6
CDR3 protein: CASSPRLSSYNSPLHF

J gene: TRBJ2-7
V gene: TRBV4-2
CDR3 protein: CASSQTSGLYEQYF

J gene: TRBJ1-6
V gene: TRBV18
CDR3 protein: CASSLNGQGNNSPLHF

J gene: TRBJ1-6
V gene: TRBV6-5
CDR3 protein: CASTLGQGDSPLHF

J gene: TRBJ2-7
V gene: TRBV9
CDR3 protein: CASSVLAGGYGEQYF

J gene: TRBJ1-2
V gene: TRBV18
CDR3 protein: CASSPPYWQGKGYTF

J gene: TRBJ1-6
V gene: TRBV5-6
CDR3 protein: CASSWGTGGWTLHF

J gene: TRBJ2-2
V gene: TRBV19
CDR3 protein: CASSHQPGIPTGELFF

J gene: TRBJ2-2
V gene: TRBV12-3/TRBV12-4
CDR3 protein: CASSPLETGELFF

J gene: TRBJ1-1
V gene: TRBV6-5
CDR3 protein: CASSYGTGVGTEAFF

J gene: TRBJ2-4
V gene: TRBV2
CDR3 protein: CASAGGQGARNIQYF

J gene: TRBJ1-4
V gene: TRBV5-1
CDR3 protein: CASSFDREYEKLFF

J gene: TRBJ2-3
V gene: TRBV19
CDR3 protein: CASSMGGAQLSQYF

J gene: TRBJ1-1
V gene: TRBV7-2
CDR3 protein: CASSFLGRNTEAFF

J gene: TRBJ2-2
V gene: TRBV6-1
CDR3 protein: CASSGWAELFTGELFF

J gene: TRBJ1-2
V gene: TRBV7-2
CDR3 protein: CASSLGRQGGTYGYTF

J gene: TRBJ1-1
V gene: TRBV27
CDR3 protein: CASSLSRGVGKNTEAFF

J gene: TRBJ2-5
V gene: TRBV5-4
CDR3 protein: CASSWTGGEKTQYF

J gene: TRBJ1-1
V gene: TRBV18
CDR3 protein: CASSPPKGLNTEAFF

J gene: TRBJ2-7
V gene: TRBV28
CDR3 protein: CASRKMQSSYEQYF

J gene: TRBJ2-5
V gene: TRBV12-3/TRBV12-4
CDR3 protein: CASSWTRETQYF

J gene: TRBJ1-5
V gene: TRBV7-2
CDR3 protein: CASSLAGTADQPQHF

J gene: TRBJ2-1
V gene: TRBV12-2
CDR3 protein: CASRLPLGGGYNEQFF

J gene: TRBJ1-2
V gene: TRBV6-5
CDR3 protein: CASSRTGSNYGYTF